This entry lists 22 T cell receptor beta chains sequenced from one sample in a study of CD8 T cells in ankylosing spondylitis. Each CDR3 protein is one row after TCRdb ran MiXCR on the 5' RACE reads. The data show 220,000 or so distinct CDR3 sequences, about 10% seen once. The sequencing sample was made of blood, either unsorted or a sorted T cell fraction (not recorded which). These receptors came from a male donor with ankylosing spondylitis or in good health (not recorded which).

Points on this clonotype: It may be a read error: a sequence one base away is much more abundant. The chain recombines TRBV3-1 with TRBJ1-1; D remains unclear. Germline-derived CDR1 and CDR2 are LGHDT and YNNKEL (reference sequence). The CDR3 runs 16 residues. The V gene lost 3 bases and the J gene lost 0 bases, with 14 bases spanning the gap. CDR3 residues: CASSHQETGLNTEAFF. CDR3 sequence (DNA): TGTGCCAGCAGCCACCAAGAGACGGGCCTGAACACTGAAGCTTTCTTT.

V gene TRBV18 combines with J gene TRBJ2-3; possibly TRBD2 for D (5 bases). The ends were cut back, 5 bases at V and 0 bases at J, with 15 bases in the middle. Germline assignment: CDR1 KGHSH and CDR2 LQKENI. The CDR3 is 16 amino acids. The DNA for the CDR3 is TGTGCCAGCTCAACAAATCAGGAGGTTAGCACAGATACGCAGTATTTT. Translating gives CASSTNQEVSTDTQYF.

This chain connects TRBV7-8 to TRBJ2-3; 7 bases fit TRBD2. The CDR3 covers 15 residues. V shed 0 bases, J shed 5 bases, and the junction held 5 bases outside the gene matches. CDR1 is SGHVS, CDR2 FQNEAQ, per germline. This CDR3 is CASSLAGGVRDTQYF. In nucleotides, the CDR3 is TGTGCCAGCAGCTTAGCGGGGGGGGTGAGAGATACGCAGTATTTT.

This clonotype was counted ten times or more. This chain joins TRBV27 and TRBJ2-7, with D possibly being TRBD1 (7 bases). This CDR3 comprises 20 residues. The germline gives CDR1 MNHEY, CDR2 SMNVEV (reference sequence). V gave up 2 bases and J gave up 3 bases, with 29 bases separating them. The CDR3 DNA reads TGTGCCAGCAGTTTACGGGCCGGACAGGACTACACAACTACAGTCTACGAGCAGTACTTC. Translation: CASSLRAGQDYTTTVYEQYF.

This clonotype was counted ten times or more. The chain has TRBV30 and TRBJ1-4; D is perhaps TRBD1 (6 bases). The CDR3 is 16 amino acids. From germline, CDR1 is GTSNPN and CDR2 SVGIG (reference sequence). V was pared by 1 base and J by 8 bases, with 20 bases between. CDR3 sequence (DNA): TGTGCCTGGAGTGCCAACTCCGGGACACGTATGGAAAAACTGTTTTTT. Its translation: CAWSANSGTRMEKLFF. Supplemented by reference TRBV30 and TRBJ1-4, the full variable domain reads SQTIHQWPATLVQPVGSPLSLECTVEGTSNPNLYWYRQAAGRGLQLLFYSVGIGQISSEVPQNLSASRPQDRQFILSSKKLLLSDSGFYLCAWSANSGTRMEKLFFGSGTQLSVL.

The chain couples TRBV5-1 to TRBJ1-3; maybe TRBD1 (5 bases). Germline CDR1 reads SGHRS; CDR2 reads YFSETQ. CDR3 length: 14 residues. V shed 2 bases and J shed 2 bases, with 8 bases lying between them. This CDR3 reads CASSLEGTGNTIYF. The CDR3 DNA is TGCGCCAGCAGCTTAGAGGGGACTGGAAACACCATATATTTT.

This clonotype was recorded at least ten times. This chain joins TRBV20-1 and TRBJ2-7; D gene uncertain. This CDR3 region has 12 residues. Germline loops: CDR1 DFQATT, CDR2 SNEGSKA (reference sequence). Trimming took 6 bases from V and 1 from J, leaving 10 bases between them. CDR3 in DNA: TGCAGTGCCGGTGCAGTTTCCTACGAGCAGTACTTC. Translating it yields CSAGAVSYEQYF.

This clonotype was recorded many times. This chain connects TRBV2 to TRBJ2-7; the match to TRBD1 covers 11 bases. Germline-derived CDR1 and CDR2 are SNHLY and FYNNEI. J gave up 4 bases and V 8 bases, and 7 bases lay outside the gene matches. The CDR3 covers 14 residues. The CDR3 loop is CASGLGQGVYEQYF. For the CDR3, the DNA is TGTGCCAGCGGGCTGGGACAGGGGGTTTACGAGCAGTACTTC. Full variable domain (remainder filled in from reference TRBV2 and TRBJ2-7): EPEVTQTPSHQVTQMGQEVILRCVPISNHLYFYWYRQILGQKVEFLVSFYNNEISEKSEIFDDQFSVERPDGSNFTLKIRSTKLEDSAMYFCASGLGQGVYEQYFGPGTRLTVT.

The sample holds many counts of this clonotype. The genes are TRBV3-1 and TRBJ1-4; TRBD1 might be the D (6 bases). Germline-derived CDR1 and CDR2 are LGHDT and YNNKEL (reference sequence). Between the trimmed V and J ends, which lost 6 bases and 4 bases, there was a span of 12 bases. CDR3 length: 14 residues. CDR3 nucleotide sequence: TGTGCCAGCAGGCAACAGGGACTTAATGAAAAACTGTTTTTT. It translates to CASRQQGLNEKLFF. Using reference TRBV3-1 and TRBJ1-4 for the parts outside the CDR3, the full variable domain is DTAVSQTPKYLVTQMGNDKSIKCEQNLGHDTMYWYKQDSKKFLKIMFSYNNKELIINETVPNRFSPKSPDKAHLNLHINSLELGDSAVYFCASRQQGLNEKLFFGSGTQLSVL.

This clonotype occurred a few times. The V gene is TRBV20-1, the J gene TRBJ2-1, with unresolved D. The germline V and J ends were trimmed by 4 bases and 5 bases, with 12 bases remaining between them. This CDR3 is 13 amino acids long. Germline values: CDR1 DFQATT, CDR2 SNEGSKA (reference sequence). The CDR3 DNA is TGCAGTGCTATTTATAACCCGAACAATGAGCAGTTCTTC. It yields the protein CSAIYNPNNEQFF.

This clonotype was observed many times. V usage is TRBV5-1 and J usage is TRBJ2-7; maybe TRBD2 (5 bases). V was cut by 3 bases and J by 2 bases, with 9 bases left in between. There are 13 residues in the CDR3. The germline CDR1 and CDR2 sequences are SGHRS and YFSETQ. In nucleotides, the CDR3 is TGCGCCAGCAGCTACTCCGGGACCTACGAGCAGTACTTC. Encoded protein: CASSYSGTYEQYF. Drawing the rest from reference TRBV5-1 and TRBJ2-7, the complete variable domain is KAGVTQTPRYLIKTRGQQVTLSCSPISGHRSVSWYQQTPGQGLQFLFEYFSETQRNKGNFPGRFSGRQFSNSRSEMNVSTLELGDSALYLCASSYSGTYEQYFGPGTRLTVT.

This clonotype was counted many times. The J gene is TRBJ2-2, the V gene TRBV5-1; the D is unclear. Germline lookup yields CDR1 SGHRS and CDR2 YFSETQ. This CDR3 is 16 amino acids long. The ends were cut back, 0 bases at V and 0 bases at J, with 9 bases in the middle. Here the CDR3 reads CASSLEGGPNTGELFF. The CDR3 DNA reads TGCGCCAGCAGCTTGGAGGGCGGACCGAACACCGGGGAGCTGTTTTTT.

This clonotype has a count of ten or more. The V and J genes are TRBV20-1 and TRBJ2-5; TRBD2 matches 10 bases. V gave up 6 bases and J gave up 2 bases; unmatched junction bases: 6. CDR3 length equals 14 residues. Germline CDR1 reads DFQATT; CDR2 reads SNEGSKA (reference sequence). Here the CDR3 reads CSAETSGPQETQYF. CDR3 bases: TGCAGTGCAGAGACTAGCGGGCCTCAAGAGACCCAGTACTTC.

The chain employs TRBV18 and TRBJ2-1, with 12 bases lining up with TRBD1. J lost 4 bases, V lost 0 bases, and 1 base had no gene match. This CDR3 contains 16 residues. In germline, CDR1 is KGHSH, CDR2 LQKENI. CDR3 region: CASSPPGQGAYNEQFF. The CDR3 bases are TGTGCCAGCTCACCACCGGGACAGGGGGCATACAATGAGCAGTTCTTC.

This clonotype was counted many times. The genes are TRBV12-3 or TRBV12-4 and TRBJ1-2; TRBD1 might be the D (5 bases). The CDR3 consists of 14 residues. With 3 bases removed from V and 6 bases from J, the gap between germline ends came to 14 bases. This CDR3 is CASSFAAGLNGYTF. CDR3 in DNA: TGTGCCAGCAGTTTTGCGGCAGGGTTGAATGGCTACACCTTC.

The V call is TRBV6-1, the J call TRBJ2-3; tentatively, D is TRBD1 (6 bases). The germline gives CDR1 MNHNS, CDR2 SASEGT. The V and J ends lost 8 bases and 3 bases respectively, with 15 bases between them. The CDR3 runs 14 residues. CDR3 nucleotide sequence: TGTGCCAGCGCCCAAGACAGGTTTACAGATACGCAGTATTTT. Its protein is CASAQDRFTDTQYF.

This chain uses TRBV18 with TRBJ2-5, with TRBD2 matching over 8 bases. Germline assignment: CDR1 KGHSH and CDR2 LQKENI. V lost 3 bases, J lost 0 bases, and 6 bases stayed unmatched. The CDR3 spans 16 residues. This chain's CDR3 is CASSPPGGGYQETQYF. The DNA of the CDR3 is TGTGCCAGCTCACCCCCAGGCGGGGGGTACCAAGAGACCCAGTACTTC.

This clonotype was recorded at least ten times. The CDR3: CASRNSRAINEKLFF. In DNA form, the CDR3 reads TGTGCCAGCAGAAATTCCCGGGCCATAAATGAAAAACTGTTTTTT. The chain is built from TRBV27 and TRBJ1-4; no firm D call. V was trimmed by 6 bases and J by 5 bases, leaving 16 bases between them. CDR3 length equals 15 residues. The germline V gene encodes CDR1 MNHEY and CDR2 SMNVEV (reference sequence).

The chain is built from TRBV5-5 and TRBJ2-5; TRBD2 is a possible D gene (5 bases). V lost 9 bases to trimming and J lost 9 bases, with 21 bases between them. CDR3 length: 13 residues. Germline CDR1 SGHKS, CDR2 YYEKEE (reference sequence). In DNA form, the CDR3 reads TGTGCCAATCGAGAAGGGCCCCCCGGGGCCCAGTACTTC. It encodes CANREGPPGAQYF.

The chain has TRBV10-3 and TRBJ2-4; 13 nucleotides agree with TRBD2. CDR3 length equals 16 residues. With V trimmed by 2 bases and J by 7 bases, 5 bases remained unmatched. The germline V gene has CDR1 ENHRY and CDR2 SYGVKD. CDR3 in DNA: TGTGCCATCAGTGAGGAACTAGCGGGGGGGCAGAACATTCAGTACTTC. Its protein product is CAISEELAGGQNIQYF.

V usage is TRBV30 and J usage is TRBJ1-4, with TRBD1 matching 8 bases. Per germline, CDR1 GTSNPN and CDR2 SVGIG (reference sequence). Losses at the gene ends were 0 bases for V and 3 bases for J; bases not matched to a gene: 3. CDR3 length: 15 amino acids. CDR3: CAWSVQTGANEKLFF. CDR3 nucleotides: TGTGCCTGGAGTGTTCAGACAGGGGCTAATGAAAAACTGTTTTTT.

V and J are TRBV11-2 and TRBJ2-3; 9 bases are a match to TRBD2. V dropped 2 bases and J dropped 5; count of bases not matched to a gene: 20. Germline loops: CDR1 SGHAT, CDR2 FQNNGV. The CDR3 sequence is 20 residues long. The CDR3 region is CASSLNLGRGGRGFGDTQYF. For the CDR3, the DNA is TGTGCCAGCAGCTTAAATCTAGGGCGGGGGGGCCGAGGGTTTGGAGATACGCAGTATTTT.